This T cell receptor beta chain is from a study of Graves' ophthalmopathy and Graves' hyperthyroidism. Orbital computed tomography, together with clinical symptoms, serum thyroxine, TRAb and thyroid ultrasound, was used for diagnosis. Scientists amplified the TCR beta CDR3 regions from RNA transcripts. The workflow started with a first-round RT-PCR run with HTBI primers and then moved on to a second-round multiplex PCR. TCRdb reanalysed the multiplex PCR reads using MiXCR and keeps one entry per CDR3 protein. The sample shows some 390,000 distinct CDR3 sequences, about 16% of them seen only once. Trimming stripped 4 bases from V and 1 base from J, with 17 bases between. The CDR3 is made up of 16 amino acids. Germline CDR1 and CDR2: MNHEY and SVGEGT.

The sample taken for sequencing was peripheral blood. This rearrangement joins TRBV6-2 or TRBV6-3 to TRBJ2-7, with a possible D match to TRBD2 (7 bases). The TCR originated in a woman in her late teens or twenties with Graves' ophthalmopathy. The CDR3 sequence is CASSSTVGRGSYEQYF. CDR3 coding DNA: TGTGCCAGCAGTTCCACCGTGGGGAGGGGGTCCTACGAGCAGTACTTC.